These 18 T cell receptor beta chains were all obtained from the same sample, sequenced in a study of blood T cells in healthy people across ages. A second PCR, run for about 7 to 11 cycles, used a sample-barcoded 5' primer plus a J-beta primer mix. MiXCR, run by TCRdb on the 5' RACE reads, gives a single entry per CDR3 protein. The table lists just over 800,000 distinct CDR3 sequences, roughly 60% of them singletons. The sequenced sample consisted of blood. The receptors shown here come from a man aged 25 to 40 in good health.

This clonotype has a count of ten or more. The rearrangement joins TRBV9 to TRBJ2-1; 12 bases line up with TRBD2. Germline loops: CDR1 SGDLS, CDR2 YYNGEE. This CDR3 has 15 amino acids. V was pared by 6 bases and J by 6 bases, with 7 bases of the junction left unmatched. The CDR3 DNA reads TGTGCCAGCAATCCTAGCGGGGGGGTCTCCAATGAGCAGTTCTTC. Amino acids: CASNPSGGVSNEQFF.

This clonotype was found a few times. Written as DNA, the CDR3 is TGCAGCGTTGAAGGCAAGGACAGGGGGACCTACGAGCAGTACTTC. Translation: CSVEGKDRGTYEQYF. This chain links TRBV29-1 with TRBJ2-7; TRBD1 agrees at 10 bases. Germline V CDR1 and CDR2: SQVTM, ANQGSEA. V lost 1 base to trimming and J lost 2 bases; unmatched junction nucleotides: 5. The CDR3 is made up of 15 amino acids.

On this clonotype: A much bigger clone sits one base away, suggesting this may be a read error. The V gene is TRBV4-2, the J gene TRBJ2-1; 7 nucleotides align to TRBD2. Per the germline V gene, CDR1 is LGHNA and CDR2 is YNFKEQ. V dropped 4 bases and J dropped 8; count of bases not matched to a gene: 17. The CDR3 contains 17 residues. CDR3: CASSPGIVGGSIDEQFF. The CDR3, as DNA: TGTGCCAGCAGCCCTGGGATTGTGGGGGGGTCTATCGATGAGCAGTTCTTC.

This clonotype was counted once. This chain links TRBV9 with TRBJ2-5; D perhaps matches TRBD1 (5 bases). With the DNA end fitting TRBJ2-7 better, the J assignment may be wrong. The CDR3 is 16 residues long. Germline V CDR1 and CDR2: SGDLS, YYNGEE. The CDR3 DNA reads TGTGCCAGCAGCGCAGGCGTCAGGGCCCCCTACTACGAGCAGTACTTC. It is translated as CASSAGVRAPYYEQYF.

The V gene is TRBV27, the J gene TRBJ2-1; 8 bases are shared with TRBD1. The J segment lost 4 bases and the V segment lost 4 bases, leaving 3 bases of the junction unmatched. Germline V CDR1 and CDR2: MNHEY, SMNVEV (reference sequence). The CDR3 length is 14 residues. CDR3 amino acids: CASSWGQAYNEQFF. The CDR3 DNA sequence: TGTGCCAGCAGTTGGGGACAGGCGTACAATGAGCAGTTCTTC.

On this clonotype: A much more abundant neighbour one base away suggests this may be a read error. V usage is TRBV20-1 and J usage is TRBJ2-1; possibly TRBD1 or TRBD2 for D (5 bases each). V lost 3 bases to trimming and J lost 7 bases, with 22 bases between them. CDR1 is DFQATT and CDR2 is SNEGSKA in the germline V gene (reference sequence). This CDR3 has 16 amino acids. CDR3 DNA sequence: TGCAGTGCTAGGGCTGGGACCGGGGCAGGTAATAATGAGCAGTTCTTC. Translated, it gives CSARAGTGAGNNEQFF.

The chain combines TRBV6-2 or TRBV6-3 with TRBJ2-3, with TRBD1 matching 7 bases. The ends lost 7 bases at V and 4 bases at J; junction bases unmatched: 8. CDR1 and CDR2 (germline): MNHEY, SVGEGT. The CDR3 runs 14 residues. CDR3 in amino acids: CASTPTGQPDTQYF. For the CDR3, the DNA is TGTGCCAGCACCCCGACAGGGCAACCAGATACGCAGTATTTT.

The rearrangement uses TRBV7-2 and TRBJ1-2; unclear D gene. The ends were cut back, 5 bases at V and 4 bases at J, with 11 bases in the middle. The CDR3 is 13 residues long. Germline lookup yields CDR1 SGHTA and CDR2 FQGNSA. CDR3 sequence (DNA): TGTGCCAGCAGCAAGCAGGTTCGCTATGGCTACACCTTC. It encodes CASSKQVRYGYTF.

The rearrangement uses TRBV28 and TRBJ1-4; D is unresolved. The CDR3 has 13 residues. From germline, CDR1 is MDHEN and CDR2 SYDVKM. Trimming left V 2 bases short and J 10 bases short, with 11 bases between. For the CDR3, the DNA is TGTGCCAGCAGTTTACGTAGGGAAACAAAACTGTTTTTT. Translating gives CASSLRRETKLFF. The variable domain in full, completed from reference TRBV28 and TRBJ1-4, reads DVKVTQSSRYLVKRTGEKVFLECVQDMDHENMFWYRQDPGLGLRLIYFSYDVKMKEKGDIPEGYSVSREKKERFSLILESASTNQTSMYLCASSLRRETKLFFGSGTQLSVL.

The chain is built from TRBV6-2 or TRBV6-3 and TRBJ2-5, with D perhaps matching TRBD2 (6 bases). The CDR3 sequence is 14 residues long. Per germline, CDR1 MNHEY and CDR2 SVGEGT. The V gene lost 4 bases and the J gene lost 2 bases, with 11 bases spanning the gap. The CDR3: CASSSTRLQETQYF. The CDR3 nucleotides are TGTGCCAGCAGTTCGACTAGACTACAAGAGACCCAGTACTTC.

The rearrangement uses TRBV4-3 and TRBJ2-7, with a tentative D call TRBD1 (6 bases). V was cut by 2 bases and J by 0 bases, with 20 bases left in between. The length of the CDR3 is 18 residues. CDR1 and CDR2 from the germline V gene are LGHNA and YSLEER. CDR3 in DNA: TGCGCCAGCAGCCAAAGTACAGGGCAAAACGTCCGCTCCTACGAGCAGTACTTC. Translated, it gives CASSQSTGQNVRSYEQYF.

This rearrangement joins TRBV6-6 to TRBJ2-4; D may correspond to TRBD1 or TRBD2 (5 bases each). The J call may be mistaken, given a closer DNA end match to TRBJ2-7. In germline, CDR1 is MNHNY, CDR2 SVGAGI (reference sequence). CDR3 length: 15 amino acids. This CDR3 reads CATIRWGTRDYEQYF. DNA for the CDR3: TGTGCCACCATAAGATGGGGGACGAGGGACTACGAGCAGTACTTC.

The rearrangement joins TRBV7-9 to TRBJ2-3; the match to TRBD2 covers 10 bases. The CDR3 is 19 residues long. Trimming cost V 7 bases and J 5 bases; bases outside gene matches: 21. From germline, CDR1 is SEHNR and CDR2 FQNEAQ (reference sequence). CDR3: CASIKKLAAGGPIGDTQYF. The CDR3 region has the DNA TGTGCCAGCATAAAGAAGCTGGCAGCGGGGGGGCCCATAGGAGATACGCAGTATTTT.

The CDR3 reads CASSPDSETQYF. DNA for the CDR3: TGTGCCAGCAGCCCCGACTCGGAGACCCAGTACTTC. The chain links TRBV7-9 to TRBJ2-5, with D unclear. The CDR3 is 12 amino acids. Germline V CDR1 and CDR2: SEHNR, FQNEAQ (reference sequence). V gave up 5 bases and J gave up 5 bases, with 9 bases separating them.

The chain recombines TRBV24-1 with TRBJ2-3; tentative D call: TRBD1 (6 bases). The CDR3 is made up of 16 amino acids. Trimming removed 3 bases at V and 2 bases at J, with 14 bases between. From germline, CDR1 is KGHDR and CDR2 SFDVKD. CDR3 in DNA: TGTGCCACCAGTGATAAGGCAGGGGTCCCCACAGATACGCAGTATTTT. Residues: CATSDKAGVPTDTQYF.

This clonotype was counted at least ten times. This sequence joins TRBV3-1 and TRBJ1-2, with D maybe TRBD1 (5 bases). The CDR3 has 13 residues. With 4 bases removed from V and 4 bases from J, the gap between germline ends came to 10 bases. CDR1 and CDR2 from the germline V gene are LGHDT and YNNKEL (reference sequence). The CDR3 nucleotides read TGTGCCAGCAGCCCCGGGACGGCCTATGGCTACACCTTC. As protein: CASSPGTAYGYTF.

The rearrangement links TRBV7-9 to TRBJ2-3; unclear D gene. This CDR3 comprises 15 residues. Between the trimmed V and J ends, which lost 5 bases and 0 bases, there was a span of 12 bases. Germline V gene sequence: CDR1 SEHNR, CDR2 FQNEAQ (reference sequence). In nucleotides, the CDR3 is TGTGCCAGCAGCCCTCGGGCCCTTAGCACAGATACGCAGTATTTT. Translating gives CASSPRALSTDTQYF.

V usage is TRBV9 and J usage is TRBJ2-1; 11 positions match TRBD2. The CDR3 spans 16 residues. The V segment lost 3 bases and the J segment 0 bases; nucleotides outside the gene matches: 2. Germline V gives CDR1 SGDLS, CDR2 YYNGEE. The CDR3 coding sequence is TGTGCCAGCAGCGCTAGCGGGGGGCGCTCCTACAATGAGCAGTTCTTC. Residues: CASSASGGRSYNEQFF.